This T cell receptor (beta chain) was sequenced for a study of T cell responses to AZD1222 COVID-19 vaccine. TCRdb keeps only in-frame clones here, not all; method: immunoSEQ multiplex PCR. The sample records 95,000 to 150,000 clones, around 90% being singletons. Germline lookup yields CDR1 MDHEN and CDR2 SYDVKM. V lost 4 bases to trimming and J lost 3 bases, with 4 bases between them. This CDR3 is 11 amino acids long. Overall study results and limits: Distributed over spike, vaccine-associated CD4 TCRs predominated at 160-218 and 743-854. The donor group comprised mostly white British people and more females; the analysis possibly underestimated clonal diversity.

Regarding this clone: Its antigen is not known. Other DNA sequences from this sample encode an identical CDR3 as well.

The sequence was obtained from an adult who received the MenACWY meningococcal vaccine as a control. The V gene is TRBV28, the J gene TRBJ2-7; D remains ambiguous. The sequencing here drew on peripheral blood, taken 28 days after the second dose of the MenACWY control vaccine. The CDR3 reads CASSSNYEQYF. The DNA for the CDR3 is TGTGCCAGCAGTTCAAACTACGAGCAGTACTTC.